The sequence of this TCR beta chain was determined in a study of radiation and T cells in renal cell carcinoma (dated by TCRdb to 2019 to 2021). Regarding the research as a whole: A total of 50 to 55 samples underwent TCR beta sequencing, made up of approximately 26 tumors and roughly 27 peripheral blood samples. The last blood draw occurred 4 weeks after radiation, at the same time as nephrectomy. Across all 50 or so samples, 4,016,671 unique CDR3 nucleotide sequences, encoding about 2,700,000 unique CDR3 amino acid sequences, were identified.

TCR beta libraries were generated from genomic DNA with the immunoSEQ kit, following the manufacturer's recommendations. For library preparation, a first multiplex PCR was performed with proprietary primers, followed by a second PCR in which unique barcodes were added, and bead cleanups were performed after each round. Each sample batch included a kit-provided positive control reaction and a negative control reaction. The final libraries were assessed on an Agilent 4200 TapeStation D1000 ScreenTape, pooled by volume, and quantified by qPCR. Sequencing ran on an Illumina NextSeq500 with a MidOutput 150-cycle cartridge, using 156 Read1 and 15 Index1 cycles with kit custom primers. The pooled library was loaded at 1.0 pM, and roughly 20% PhiX control was spiked in. Per the original workflow: Vendor-processed data were analyzed in R, and a clonotype was defined as all T cells sharing the same CDR3 nucleotide sequence. For clone abundance analyses, frequencies were normalized to the 10,000 most abundant clones per sample. Before analysis, public T cell clones were removed, and these numbered fewer than six per sample on average. An abundance difference of at least 32-fold between compartments was the criterion for calling clonotypes tumor-enriched or baseline blood-enriched. Clonotypes expanded or contracted between blood time points were identified with a beta-binomial differential abundance model. Tumor-blood repertoire similarity was measured with the Baroni-Urbani and Buser coefficient, and group comparisons used two-tailed Wilcoxon tests in R. Held by TCRdb, this immuneACCESS table contains in-frame sequences only and omits some clones. Under half of the omission traces to an unresolved V gene where checked; the cause of the rest is unknown. The V and J calls and the clone size are those of that table, but D and trimming were determined from the DNA. This sample has about 86,000 clones in its table, and 70% to 90% of those were observed once. The ten largest clones add up to around 9.4% of the sample.

The time point label for this specimen denotes: blood 4 weeks post-SBRT, at nephrectomy. The treatment or condition tag for this specimen amounts to: 15 Gy SBRT to primary tumor, nephrectomy 4 weeks later. The samples were obtained from a clinical trial, where primary renal cell carcinomas were treated with 15 Gy stereotactic body radiation therapy and then removed by nephrectomy 4 weeks afterward. To follow tumor-enriched clonotypes, serial peripheral blood was collected from radiation-treated patients at baseline and at 2 weeks and 4 weeks after SBRT. Every patient's renal cell carcinoma showed clear cell pathology. The QIAamp DNA Blood Mini Kit (Qiagen) was used to prepare genomic DNA for TCR sequencing. Samples were included in the analyses only if all quality control checks were passed. Turning to this clone: Its specific antigen is unknown. Base qualities are not recorded, but no much larger clone differs from it by a single base.

General study outcomes and caveats: No pretreatment tumor biopsies were available, so the baseline intratumoral presence of clonotypes could not be determined. In blood, the top tumor clonotypes increased from baseline to 2 weeks after radiation and then shrank by 4 weeks, which suggests a temporary expansion of tumor-resident clones. The single-armed trial design could not address effects of radiation dose or scheduling on the TCR repertoire. Dynamics of the blood repertoire were not tracked past 4 weeks after treatment.

The source material was blood, sampled from a patient whose treatment included radiotherapy and nephrectomy. This clonotype was obtained from a man aged 50 to 59 with renal cell carcinoma.

The DNA reads TGCGCCAGCAGCTTACACCTTTCGCGAGAAAATACGCAGTATTTT. Translated, this gives CASSLHLSRENTQYF. The chain was built from TRBV5-1 and TRBJ2-3; a confident D gene designation cannot be given. V is pared back by 2 bases and J by 7 bases, with 17 bases lying between the germline termini. According to the germline V gene, CDR1 reads SGHRS and CDR2 reads YFSETQ. The cysteine opens and the phenylalanine closes a CDR3 of 15 amino acids. Only CDR3 DNA remains: 45 bases, in frame from the first base.